This record concerns one T cell receptor (beta chain) sequence. In the authors' methods: Amplification of reference gene primers provided the estimated nucleated cell counts. Libraries were prepared by immunoSEQ multiplex PCR; TCRdb keeps only in-frame clonotypes and omits some of them. V and J calls and clone size are given by that table; D and trimming were obtained from the DNA. The sample holds over 60,000 clones, approximately 86% seen once. J was trimmed by 4 bases and V by 1 base; bases with no gene match: 8. CDR1 is SGHRS, CDR2 YFSETQ, per germline. The CDR3 totals 16 residues. The sample originates from a study of blood T cell repertoires in COVID-19. Study-level background: Spain, Italy and the United States supplied samples that represented acute and convalescent COVID-19. From T cells, B-cell-depleted T cells, or PBMCs came the material, which was cDNA or gDNA.

Source material: peripheral blood. The clonotype originates from a woman between 55 and 75 years old with acute or convalescent COVID-19. This chain joins TRBV5-1 and TRBJ2-7, with 10 bases lining up with TRBD2. The CDR3 region is CASSLRAGGHSYEQYF. CDR3 nucleotides: TGCGCCAGCAGCTTGCGAGCGGGGGGGCATAGTTACGAGCAGTACTTC.